This entry is about one T cell receptor beta chain. Its antigen remains unknown. Amplification used 60 Vbeta primers and 13 Jbeta primers. Method: immunoSEQ multiplex PCR; TCRdb's copy keeps in-frame clones and lacks some. Its clone listing holds about 99,000 clones. The sample belongs to a study of cytomegalovirus exposure and HLA in healthy donors. Study-wide results and limits: It was in a later analysis that TCR association rates were seen to vary by HLA locus, highest for DRB1 and lowest for HLA-C.

Input material: PBMCs. This clonotype originated in a man aged 35 to 55 in good health and CMV-seronegative.

The CDR3 region is CASSFTGTGVSPSNEKLFF. The DNA of the CDR3 is TGTGCCAGCAGTTTTACCGGGACAGGGGTATCCCCAAGCAATGAAAAACTGTTTTTT. This chain links TRBV7-9 with TRBJ1-4, with 10 bases fitting TRBD1. Germline V gene lookup returns CDR1 SEHNR and CDR2 FQNEAQ (reference sequence). Trimming removed 6 bases from V and 5 bases from J; junction bases left unmatched: 18. CDR3 length: 19 amino acids.